The present TCR beta chain was sequenced within a study of cytomegalovirus exposure and HLA in healthy donors. Germline V CDR1 and CDR2: SEHNR, FQNEAQ (reference sequence). The ends lost 4 bases at V and 3 bases at J; junction bases unmatched: 5. The CDR3 has 15 residues. PCR used 60 Vbeta primers and 13 Jbeta primers. The method was immunoSEQ multiplex PCR; TCRdb's version includes in-frame clones alone and lacks a portion of them. The sample holds 150,000 to 200,000 clones, about 82% seen once. This TCR came from a man between 18 and 29 years old in good health and CMV-seronegative. The chain employs TRBV7-9 and TRBJ2-5, with 10 bases matching TRBD2. Sequenced sample: PBMCs. CDR3: CASSSAGGPEETQYF. The DNA of the CDR3 is TGTGCCAGCAGCTCAGCGGGAGGGCCCGAAGAGACCCAGTACTTC.